These 3 T cell receptor beta chains came from one sample sequenced in a study of blood T cell dynamics during melanoma immunotherapy. Documented time point: pre-treatment baseline. Sequencing was performed with immunoSEQ multiplex PCR; in TCRdb, only in-frame clones are kept and a portion is missing. The data show 3,500 or so clones, around 97% seen once. The sample in question was effector memory CD8+ T cells from blood, obtained from a patient treated with checkpoint blockade. The source of these receptors is a human donor with melanoma.

The rearrangement uses TRBV11-3 and TRBJ2-1, with unresolved D. This CDR3 comprises 13 residues. V was trimmed by 5 bases and J by 2 bases, leaving 7 bases between them. Germline assignment: CDR1 SGHNT and CDR2 YENEEA. CDR3 loop: CASSPAPYNEQFF. The CDR3 bases are TGTGCCAGCAGCCCGGCTCCCTACAATGAGCAGTTCTTC.

This clone occurred a few times. The chain links TRBV7-8 to TRBJ1-5; the D gene is possibly TRBD1 (6 bases). Trimming left V 1 base short and J 5 bases short, with 9 bases between. CDR1 is SGHVS, CDR2 FQNEAQ, per germline. The CDR3 length is 14 residues. CDR3 protein: CASSLDGGDQPQHF. Here the CDR3 DNA reads TGTGCCAGCAGCTTAGATGGGGGCGATCAGCCCCAGCATTTT. The full variable domain, in which reference TRBV7-8 and TRBJ1-5 provide the parts outside the CDR3, is GAGVSQSPRYKVAKRGQDVALRCDPISGHVSLFWYQQALGQGPEFLTYFQNEAQLDKSGLPSDRFFAERPEGSVSTLKIQRTQQEDSAVYLCASSLDGGDQPQHFGDGTRLSIL.

The chain carries TRBV27 and TRBJ2-7; 8 nucleotides match TRBD2. V shed 5 bases and J 3 bases; nucleotides not matched to a gene: 3. The germline CDR1 and CDR2 sequences are MNHEY and SMNVEV (reference sequence). The CDR3 runs to 13 residues. This CDR3 reads CASSTLAGYEQYF. CDR3 nucleotide sequence: TGTGCCAGCAGTACGCTAGCGGGCTACGAGCAGTACTTC.